The 20 T cell receptor beta chains reported below all come from one sample, sequenced in a study of CD8+ T cells in alopecia areata. Extracted from the samples, RNA was reverse transcribed into cDNA to serve as the sequencing template. Produced via immunoSEQ multiplex PCR; TCRdb's table is partial and in-frame only. The sample lists 110,000 to 150,000 clones; around 51% were seen once. Sequencing was performed on CD4+ T cells sorted from blood, taken at week 0. The receptors stem from a human donor with alopecia areata.

This clone appeared once. This rearrangement joins TRBV11-2 to TRBJ2-3; 7 positions match TRBD2. The junction had 2 bases not matched to a gene; V was cut back by 5 bases and J by 0 bases. The germline CDR1 and CDR2 sequences are SGHAT and FQNNGV. The CDR3 spans 14 residues. CDR3 in DNA: TGTGCCAGCAGCCCGGGACTAAGCACAGATACGCAGTATTTT. Amino acid sequence: CASSPGLSTDTQYF.

This chain connects TRBV30 to TRBJ2-2, with TRBD2 as a possible D gene (5 bases). This CDR3 contains 14 residues. Germline CDR1 reads GTSNPN; CDR2 reads SVGIG (reference sequence). Trimming removed 0 bases from V and 4 bases from J, with 9 bases in between. As DNA, the CDR3 is TGTGCCTGGAGTGTTCTAGCAGCCACCGGGGAGCTGTTTTTT. This gives the protein CAWSVLAATGELFF.

The table lists this clone with a few counts. This rearrangement joins TRBV9 to TRBJ2-5; D might be TRBD1 or TRBD2, each matching 5 bases. Germline CDR1 SGDLS, CDR2 YYNGEE. Deletions cut 2 bases from V and 3 bases from J, with 8 bases between. CDR3 length: 13 residues. The CDR3 DNA follows: TGTGCCAGCAGCGTTGTGGGGGAAGAGACCCAGTACTTC. Amino acid sequence: CASSVVGEETQYF.

This chain links TRBV7-9 with TRBJ1-5; tentative D call: TRBD1 (5 bases). Germline V gives CDR1 SEHNR, CDR2 FQNEAQ (reference sequence). The CDR3 sequence is 12 residues long. The germline V and J ends were trimmed by 5 bases and 5 bases, with 7 bases remaining between them. CDR3 residues: CASSRGDQPQHF. Written as DNA, the CDR3 is TGTGCCAGCAGCAGAGGGGATCAGCCCCAGCATTTT.

The chain has TRBV6-5 and TRBJ1-2; no clear D. The V end lost 7 bases, the J end lost 8 bases, and 17 bases lay between the germline ends. This CDR3 is built from 13 residues. In germline, CDR1 is MNHEY, CDR2 SVGAGI. The CDR3 is CASIEGRVGGYTF. Here the CDR3 DNA reads TGTGCCAGCATCGAAGGAAGGGTGGGAGGCTACACCTTC.

The genes are TRBV7-2 and TRBJ1-5; D may be TRBD1 (6 bases). The CDR3 extends over 14 amino acids. Trimming pared 4 bases from V and 4 bases from J, leaving 11 bases between. Germline CDR1 reads SGHTA; CDR2 reads FQGNSA. In DNA, the CDR3 is TGTGCCAGCAGCTCCCGGGACAAAAATCAGCCCCAGCATTTT. Amino acids: CASSSRDKNQPQHF. Filled out from reference TRBV7-2 and TRBJ1-5, the complete variable domain reads GAGVSQSPSNKVTEKGKDVELRCDPISGHTALYWYRQSLGQGLEFLIYFQGNSAPDKSGLPSDRFSAERTGGSVSTLTIQRTQQEDSAVYLCASSSRDKNQPQHFGDGTRLSIL.

The rearrangement joins TRBV30 to TRBJ2-2; TRBD2 is a possible D gene (5 bases). Germline CDR1 and CDR2: GTSNPN and SVGIG (reference sequence). CDR3 length: 14 residues. V was cut by 4 bases and J by 9 bases, with 18 bases left in between. CDR3 protein: CAWTLDWAPRELFF. CDR3 bases: TGTGCCTGGACCTTGGACTGGGCACCCCGGGAGCTGTTTTTT.

The chain recombines TRBV29-1 with TRBJ2-1; 8 positions match TRBD2. The CDR3 runs to 13 residues. In germline, CDR1 is SQVTM, CDR2 ANQGSEA. Unmatched junction bases numbered 11, after V lost 7 bases and J lost 9 bases. This CDR3 reads CSGSGRAWGEQFF. The CDR3 DNA sequence: TGCAGCGGGTCCGGGAGGGCCTGGGGTGAGCAGTTCTTC.

V gene TRBV7-2 combines with J gene TRBJ2-1; D ambiguous. The CDR3 runs to 11 residues. With 2 bases removed from V and 9 bases from J, the gap between germline ends came to 5 bases. The germline V gene encodes CDR1 SGHTA and CDR2 FQGNSA. DNA for the CDR3: TGTGCCAGCAGCTTACTGCCTGAGCAGTTCTTC. Translating it yields CASSLLPEQFF.

This clone was detected only a few times. The CDR3 region has the DNA TGTGCCTGGAGTCGTCAGGGTTACGAGCAGTACTTC. It translates to CAWSRQGYEQYF. The genes are TRBV30 and TRBJ2-7; a possible D gene is TRBD1 (5 bases). This CDR3 is built from 12 residues. V was clipped by 2 bases and J by 4 bases, with 9 bases between them. CDR1 is GTSNPN, CDR2 SVGIG, per germline (reference sequence).

The chain has TRBV7-9 and TRBJ2-7, with TRBD1 matching over 8 bases. J lost 2 bases, V lost 5 bases, and 14 bases had no gene match. Germline values: CDR1 SEHNR, CDR2 FQNEAQ (reference sequence). The CDR3 has 17 amino acids. CDR3 nucleotides: TGTGCCAGCAGCACACCCCGACAGGGGATAAGGACCTACGAGCAGTACTTC. Encoded protein: CASSTPRQGIRTYEQYF. Together with reference TRBV7-9 and TRBJ2-7, the CDR3 gives the full variable domain: DTGVSQNPRHKITKRGQNVTFRCDPISEHNRLYWYRQTLGQGPEFLTYFQNEAQLEKSRLLSDRFSAERPKGSFSTLEIQRTEQGDSAMYLCASSTPRQGIRTYEQYFGPGTRLTVT.

This sequence joins TRBV29-1 and TRBJ2-1; 7 bases are a match to TRBD2. This CDR3 spans 16 amino acids. The junction had 16 bases not matched to a gene; V was cut back by 6 bases and J by 5 bases. Germline CDR1 reads SQVTM; CDR2 reads ANQGSEA. The CDR3: CSVLKKLAQNHNEQFF. The CDR3 nucleotides are TGCAGCGTGTTAAAAAAACTAGCGCAAAACCACAATGAGCAGTTCTTC.

V and J are TRBV13 and TRBJ1-4; 7 bases line up with TRBD1. Germline V CDR1 and CDR2: PRHDT, FYEKMQ (reference sequence). V shed 3 bases and J 7 bases; nucleotides not matched to a gene: 5. The CDR3 spans 14 residues. Here the CDR3 reads CASSLGQRSEKLFF. CDR3 in DNA: TGTGCCAGCAGCTTGGGACAGCGGAGTGAAAAACTGTTTTTT. The whole variable domain, filled in from reference TRBV13 and TRBJ1-4, reads AAGVIQSPRHLIKEKRETATLKCYPIPRHDTVYWYQQGPGQDPQFLISFYEKMQSDKGSIPDRFSAQQFSDYHSELNMSSLELGDSALYFCASSLGQRSEKLFFGSGTQLSVL.

The V gene is TRBV19, the J gene TRBJ2-3; TRBD1 matches at 9 bases. CDR1 and CDR2 (germline): LNHDA, SQIVND (reference sequence). This CDR3 contains 15 residues. The ends lost 5 bases at V and 4 bases at J; junction bases unmatched: 7. CDR3 amino acids: CASSAYRGRADTQYF. CDR3 in DNA: TGTGCCAGTAGTGCCTACAGGGGGCGCGCAGATACGCAGTATTTT.

This clone appeared a few times. The V and J genes are TRBV11-2 and TRBJ1-5; D not resolved. The V end was cut by 5 bases, the J end by 0 bases, with 11 bases between. The CDR3 has 15 residues. Germline CDR1 SGHAT, CDR2 FQNNGV. In DNA form, the CDR3 reads TGTGCCAGCAGCGCGACCCTTAGTAGCAATCAGCCCCAGCATTTT. Amino acid sequence: CASSATLSSNQPQHF. The full variable domain, in which reference TRBV11-2 and TRBJ1-5 provide the parts outside the CDR3, is EAGVAQSPRYKIIEKRQSVAFWCNPISGHATLYWYQQILGQGPKLLIQFQNNGVVDDSQLPKDRFSAERLKGVDSTLKIQPAKLEDSAVYLCASSATLSSNQPQHFGDGTRLSIL.

The gene calls are TRBV13 and TRBJ2-5; no clear D gene. The CDR3 loop spans 13 amino acids. Germline CDR1 is PRHDT and CDR2 is FYEKMQ (reference sequence). V was trimmed by 3 bases and J by 4 bases, leaving 9 bases between them. CDR3 in amino acids: CASSFVVGETQYF. CDR3 in DNA: TGTGCCAGCAGCTTCGTAGTTGGAGAGACCCAGTACTTC.

The V call is TRBV25-1, the J call TRBJ2-3; 12 bases are a match to TRBD2. Germline loops: CDR1 MGHDK, CDR2 SYGVNS. J gave up 6 bases and V 1 base, and 5 bases lay outside the gene matches. This CDR3 spans 16 amino acids. The CDR3 DNA is TGTGCCAGCAGTGAATCTTCTAGCGGGGGGGTGGATACGCAGTATTTT. It encodes CASSESSSGGVDTQYF. Drawing the rest from reference TRBV25-1 and TRBJ2-3, the complete variable domain is EADIYQTPRYLVIGTGKKITLECSQTMGHDKMYWYQQDPGMELHLIHYSYGVNSTEKGDLSSESTVSRIRTEHFPLTLESARPSHTSQYLCASSESSSGGVDTQYFGPGTRLTVL.

This clone has only one observation. The chain uses TRBV30 and TRBJ2-6; the match to TRBD1 covers 8 bases. The CDR3 length is 18 residues. Germline assignment: CDR1 GTSNPN and CDR2 SVGIG (reference sequence). J gave up 5 bases and V 1 base, and 13 bases lay outside the gene matches. The CDR3 protein is CAWSASGTGFFRANVLTF. The DNA for the CDR3 is TGTGCCTGGAGTGCTTCCGGGACAGGCTTTTTTCGGGCCAACGTCCTGACTTTC.

This clone has only a few counts. The chain joins TRBV29-1 to TRBJ2-5, with 8 bases lining up with TRBD1. The ends lost 7 bases at V and 2 bases at J; junction bases unmatched: 9. CDR3 size: 14 residues. The germline gives CDR1 SQVTM, CDR2 ANQGSEA. The CDR3 here is CSATGQAIQETQYF. DNA for the CDR3: TGCAGCGCCACGGGACAGGCGATTCAAGAGACCCAGTACTTC.

V and J are TRBV29-1 and TRBJ2-6; no clear D gene. The CDR3 covers 15 residues. V was cut by 3 bases and J by 0 bases, with 9 bases left in between. Germline CDR1 is SQVTM and CDR2 is ANQGSEA. DNA of the CDR3: TGCAGCGTTGACCTCGTTCCCTCTGGGGCCAACGTCCTGACTTTC. The encoded protein is CSVDLVPSGANVLTF. Full variable domain (rest looked up from reference TRBV29-1 and TRBJ2-6): SAVISQKPSRDICQRGTSLTIQCQVDSQVTMMFWYRQQPGQSLTLIATANQGSEATYESGFVIDKFPISRPNLTFSTLTVSNMSPEDSSIYLCSVDLVPSGANVLTFGAGSRLTVL.